This record looks at one T cell receptor beta chain sequence and its context. One entry per CDR3 protein, called by TCRdb with MiXCR from the 5' RACE reads. The table has some 440,000 distinct CDR3 sequences, 24% seen once. These data belong to a study of identical twins. This CDR3 is built from 13 residues. Trimming removed 3 bases from V and 5 bases from J, with 10 bases in between. Germline V gene data show CDR1 as SNHLY and CDR2 as FYNNEI. This sample was shared with a second study, whose subject was T cells expressing NK-cell markers. That source adds: Several donors likewise had their CD3+CD56-NKG2C+ fraction led by these clonotypes.

Sequencing input: CD4+ T cells sorted from blood. This clonotype was obtained from a woman younger than 30 in good health. This chain links TRBV2 with TRBJ1-2; D remains ambiguous. CDR3 amino acids: CASSDLTAYGYTF. In nucleotides, the CDR3 is TGTGCCAGCAGTGATTTGACGGCGTATGGCTACACCTTC.